This record concerns one T cell receptor beta chain sequence. The sample is drawn from a study of blood T cell repertoires in COVID-19. Study overall: There were acute and convalescent COVID-19 samples, and they came from the United States, Italy and Spain. T cells, B-cell-depleted T cells, or PBMCs provided the cDNA or gDNA that served as material.

Some clones are missing from TCRdb's copy, which holds only in-frame ones; the method was immunoSEQ multiplex PCR. The sample shows 300,000 to 350,000 clones, over 85% of them seen only once. The V end lost 6 bases, the J end lost 4 bases, and 24 bases lay between the germline ends. CDR3 size: 18 residues. Germline CDR1 is MNHGY and CDR2 is SVAAGI. J is TRBJ1-4 and V is TRBV6-9; D is perhaps TRBD1 (6 bases). The TCR comes from a woman aged 55-70 years with COVID-19, enrolled during active disease. The sequencing sample was made of peripheral blood. In DNA, the CDR3 is TGTGCCAGCAGCTACCGACCCCGGACAGATTTTAATAATGAAAAACTGTTTTTT. Its translation is CASSYRPRTDFNNEKLFF.